A selection of T cell receptor beta chains follows, all from one sample in a study of T-cell reconstitution after alpha-beta-depleted transplantation in children. Using its own MiXCR run on the PCR reads, TCRdb lists one record per CDR3 protein. The data hold 780,000 or so distinct CDR3 sequences, with roughly 15% observed a single time. The sample in question was PBMCs, mostly from graft donor cells, obtained 360 days after TCRalphabeta/CD19-depleted stem cell transplant. All receptors derive from a male patient under 18 who had a stem cell transplant for acute lymphoblastic leukemia, so the T cells may come from the graft donor. Both conserved end residues are part of each CDR3. A D gene is named only where the DNA matches it firmly. The size of a clone is reported for some rows only, either as once, few or many, or as a class for expanded clones.

cdr3_aa: CATSTRDRFQETQYF
cdr3_nt: TGTGCCACCAGCACCCGGGACAGGTTTCAAGAGACCCAGTACTTC
cdr3_length: 15
clone_size: few
v_call: TRBV15
d_call: TRBD1
j_call: TRBJ2-5

cdr3_aa: CASSLWGSREKLFF
cdr3_nt: TGCGCCAGCAGCTTATGGGGGTCGCGTGAAAAACTGTTTTTT
cdr3_length: 14
clone_size: NA
v_call: TRBV5-1
d_call: NA
j_call: TRBJ1-4

cdr3_aa: CASSFLAVLANTGELFF
cdr3_nt: TGTGCCAGCAGTTTTCTAGCAGTCCTCGCGAACACCGGGGAGCTGTTTTTT
cdr3_length: 17
clone_size: few
v_call: TRBV27
d_call: NA
j_call: TRBJ2-2

cdr3_aa: CASSSTGVDTDTQYF
cdr3_nt: TGTGCCAGCTCATCTACAGGGGTGGACACAGATACGCAGTATTTT
cdr3_length: 15
clone_size: NA
v_call: TRBV18
d_call: TRBD1
j_call: TRBJ2-3

cdr3_aa: CASSHADRDWVTGELFF
cdr3_nt: TGTGCCAGCAGTCACGCGGACAGGGACTGGGTCACCGGGGAGCTGTTTTTT
cdr3_length: 17
clone_size: few
v_call: TRBV6-1
d_call: TRBD1
j_call: TRBJ2-2

cdr3_aa: CASSQDLPGSVTGELFF
cdr3_nt: TGCGCCAGCAGCCAAGATCTACCAGGTTCGGTCACCGGGGAGCTGTTTTTT
cdr3_length: 17
clone_size: NA
v_call: TRBV4-1
d_call: NA
j_call: TRBJ2-2

cdr3_aa: CASSLLQGPYGYTF
cdr3_nt: TGCGCCAGCAGCTTGCTCCAGGGCCCTTATGGCTACACCTTC
cdr3_length: 14
clone_size: NA
v_call: TRBV5-1
d_call: NA
j_call: TRBJ1-2

cdr3_aa: CASSEPDVRGGELFF
cdr3_nt: TGTGCCAGCAGTGAACCCGACGTTCGGGGCGGGGAGCTGTTTTTT
cdr3_length: 15
clone_size: few
v_call: TRBV25-1
d_call: NA
j_call: TRBJ2-2

cdr3_aa: CSARLVRGTDSGANVLTF
cdr3_nt: TGCAGTGCTAGACTGGTGCGAGGGACTGACTCTGGGGCCAACGTCCTGACTTTC
cdr3_length: 18
clone_size: NA
v_call: TRBV20-1
d_call: NA
j_call: TRBJ2-6

cdr3_aa: CASSSPSTGSETQYF
cdr3_nt: TGTGCCAGCAGCTCGCCGTCGACAGGGTCGGAGACCCAGTACTTC
cdr3_length: 15
clone_size: NA
v_call: TRBV7-3
d_call: TRBD1
j_call: TRBJ2-5

cdr3_aa: CASSPLAGLSYNEQFF
cdr3_nt: TGTGCCAGCTCACCTTTGGCGGGACTGTCCTACAATGAGCAGTTCTTC
cdr3_length: 16
clone_size: NA
v_call: TRBV18
d_call: NA
j_call: TRBJ2-1

cdr3_aa: CASSPLDSYWYEQYF
cdr3_nt: TGTGCCAGCAGCCCACTCGACAGTTATTGGTACGAGCAGTACTTC
cdr3_length: 15
clone_size: few
v_call: TRBV7-9
d_call: NA
j_call: TRBJ2-7

cdr3_aa: CASSGDRGMVDQPQHF
cdr3_nt: TGTGCCAGCAGTGGCGACAGGGGCATGGTTGATCAGCCCCAGCATTTT
cdr3_length: 16
clone_size: NA
v_call: TRBV6-1
d_call: TRBD1
j_call: TRBJ1-5